This T cell receptor (beta chain) comes out of a study of chemoradiotherapy in HPV16-positive cancers. About the research overall: Candidate HPV-specific clones and shared TCR motifs came from two HPV16-positive patients.

In the case of this clone: What it binds is unknown.

The data were produced by immunoSEQ multiplex PCR, yet TCRdb's version contains in-frame clones alone and is incomplete. The sample holds 20,000 to 25,000 clones, more than 75% seen once. The study, taken as a whole, reports: HPV-responsive T-cell expansion during chemoradiotherapy was linked to improved recurrence-free survival in HPV16-positive patients. During treatment, candidate HPV-specific clones and E7-related motifs expanded in tumor. Functional assays defining HPV-specific T cells used only a couple of HPV16-positive patients.

The trim removed 5 bases at V and 5 bases at J, leaving 11 bases unmatched. Germline lookup yields CDR1 SGHAT and CDR2 FQNNGV. CDR3 length: 15 amino acids. The chain links TRBV11-2 to TRBJ1-2; 7 bases map to TRBD1. This sequence was found in a human donor with HPV-associated anogenital cancer. Sequences were derived from blood, sampled from a patient who underwent chemoradiotherapy. In nucleotides, the CDR3 is TGTGCCAGCAGCCAACTTAGGGGGCGAGGTTATGGCTACACCTTC. Its protein product is CASSQLRGRGYGYTF.